This TCR beta chain originates from a study of shared clonotypes between healthy human individuals. Trimming at V came to 6 bases and at J to 4 bases, leaving 4 bases not matched to a gene. In germline, CDR1 is SEHNR, CDR2 FQNEAQ (reference sequence). This CDR3 has 14 residues. This clone appeared once. Its antigen remains unknown. Those who donated, Caucasian adults without exception, all lived in Nashville, Tennessee. Study-wide findings and caveats: As a rule, naive subsets had a larger estimated richness than memory subsets.

Several immunoSEQ plates received, in even portions, the genomic DNA of each subset. Profiling relied on immunoSEQ multiplex PCR, and the TCRdb table lists in-frame clones only, not all of them. Found here are a few hundred thousand clones, roughly 80% of them singletons; the top ten hold about 10%. This chain joins TRBV7-9 and TRBJ2-3, with 10 bases lining up with TRBD1. Sequencing was carried out using memory CD4+ T cells sorted from blood. Sample subset: CD45RA-negative fraction. This clonotype originated in a young man in good health. CDR3 protein: CASSWGQGPDTQYF. The DNA of the CDR3 is TGTGCCAGCAGTTGGGGACAGGGGCCAGATACGCAGTATTTT.